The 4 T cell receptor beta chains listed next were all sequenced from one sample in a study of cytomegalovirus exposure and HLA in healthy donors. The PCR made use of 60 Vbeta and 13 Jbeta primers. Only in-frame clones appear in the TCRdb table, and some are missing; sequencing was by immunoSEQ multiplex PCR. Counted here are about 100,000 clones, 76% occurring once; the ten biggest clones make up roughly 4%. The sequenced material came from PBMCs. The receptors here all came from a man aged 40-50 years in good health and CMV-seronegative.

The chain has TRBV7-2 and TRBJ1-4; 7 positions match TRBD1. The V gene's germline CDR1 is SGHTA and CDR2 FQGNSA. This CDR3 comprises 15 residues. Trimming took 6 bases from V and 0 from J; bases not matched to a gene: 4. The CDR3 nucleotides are TGTGCCAGCAGGTTGCAGGGGGCAACTAATGAAAAACTGTTTTTT. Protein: CASRLQGATNEKLFF.

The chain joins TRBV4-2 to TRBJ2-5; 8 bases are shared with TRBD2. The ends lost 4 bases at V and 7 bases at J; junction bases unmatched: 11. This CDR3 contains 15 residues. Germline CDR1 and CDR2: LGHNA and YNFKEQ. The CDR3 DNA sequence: TGTGCCAGCAGCCGGGACCTGCGGGAGGTTGGGACCCAGTACTTC. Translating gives CASSRDLREVGTQYF.

The CDR3 loop is CASSLNQVTGELFF. Written as DNA, the CDR3 is TGTGCCAGCAGCTTGAACCAGGTCACCGGGGAGCTGTTTTTT. The chain carries TRBV11-2 and TRBJ2-2; D unclear. The CDR3 spans 14 residues. Trimming cost V 3 bases and J 4 bases, with 9 bases left between them. Per germline, CDR1 SGHAT and CDR2 FQNNGV.

CDR3 nucleotide sequence: TGTGCCAGCAGTTACTCAGGGACAGCGATGAACACTGAAGCTTTCTTT. Protein: CASSYSGTAMNTEAFF. The V and J genes are TRBV6-6 and TRBJ1-1, with 7 bases fitting TRBD1. Per germline, CDR1 MNHNY and CDR2 SVGAGI (reference sequence). This CDR3 contains 16 residues. The V segment lost 0 bases and the J segment 0 bases; nucleotides outside the gene matches: 4.